This T cell receptor (beta chain) was profiled in a study of OX40 agonist ivuxolimab in advanced cancers. Study summary: Melanoma, hepatocellular carcinoma, head and neck or renal cell cancer occurred in dose-escalation patients. Treatment received earlier with anti-PD-1, anti-PD-L1 or anti-CTLA-4 agents was allowed, and around 40% had some.

The germline CDR1 and CDR2 sequences are SGDLS and YYNGEE. This CDR3 region has 17 residues. The table came from immunoSEQ multiplex PCR; TCRdb's copy has only in-frame clones and leaves some out. The table includes 65,000 to 95,000 clones, about 90% detected once. On this clone: Its antigen is as yet unknown.

The study's findings and limits: The study did not work out the antigen specificity of the expanded peripheral T cells. Clonal expansion was seen in CD4+ and CD8+ blood T cells by week 6 at 0.1 to 3.0 mg/kg.

The TCR comes from an adult with an advanced solid tumor such as melanoma, head and neck, liver or kidney cancer. V is TRBV9 and J is TRBJ2-6; D may be TRBD1 (6 bases). The sample consisted of CD4+ or CD8+ T cells sorted from blood, taken in a trial of the OX40 agonist ivuxolimab. Here the CDR3 reads CSPPVLGGSGGANVLTF. CDR3 DNA: TGTTCCCCACCGGTACTTGGGGGCTCGGGTGGGGCCAACGTCCTGACTTTC.